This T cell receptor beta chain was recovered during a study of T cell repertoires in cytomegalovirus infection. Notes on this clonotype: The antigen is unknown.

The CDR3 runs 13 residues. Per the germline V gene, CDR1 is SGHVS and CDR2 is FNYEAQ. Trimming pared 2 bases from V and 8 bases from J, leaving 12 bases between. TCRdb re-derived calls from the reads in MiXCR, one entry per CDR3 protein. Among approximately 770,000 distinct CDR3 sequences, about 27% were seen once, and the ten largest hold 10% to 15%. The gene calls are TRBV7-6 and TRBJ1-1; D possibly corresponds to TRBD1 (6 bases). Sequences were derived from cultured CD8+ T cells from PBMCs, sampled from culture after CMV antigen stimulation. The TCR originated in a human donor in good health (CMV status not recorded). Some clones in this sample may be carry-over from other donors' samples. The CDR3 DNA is TGTGCCAGCAGCTTACAAAGGGGGGAGGAAGCTTTCTTT. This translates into CASSLQRGEEAFF.